Listed below are T cell receptor beta chains from one sample, sequenced in a study of cytomegalovirus exposure and HLA in healthy donors. Produced via immunoSEQ multiplex PCR; TCRdb's table is partial and in-frame only. Among fewer than 200,000 clones listed, roughly two thirds were seen once. The sample consisted of PBMCs. The receptors were sampled from a woman between 25 and 40 years old in good health and CMV-seronegative. The CDR3 runs from the conserved cysteine through the conserved F or W. Clone sizes are given selectively: once, few, many, or a class where the clone is expanded.

clone size,V gene,CDR3 protein
NA,TRBV7-3,CASSLNSRTSGSSELFF
NA,TRBV28,CASSLRGGGNTEAFF
NA,TRBV14,CASSRAGIDEQYF
once,TRBV4-3,CASSQDLGTKQETQYF
once,TRBV18,CASSPTDYNEQFF
NA,TRBV27,CASSRDRGLYGYTF
NA,TRBV27,CASSRDVSGANVLTF
NA,TRBV4-2,CASKMWDRAEEAQYF
NA,TRBV19,CASTPGLAYTGELFF
NA,TRBV6-5,CASKRGEGSPLHF
NA,TRBV7-9,CSSSRYSYEQYF
few,TRBV7-3,CASSTSGENTGELFF
NA,TRBV5-6,CASSSGLAGSPHKTQYF
NA,TRBV9,CASSMDTGTGLTFF
once,TRBV2,CASSEREGSSYEQYF
few,TRBV9,CASSVEQNTEAFF
once,TRBV7-9,CASSSSSEIETQYF
NA,TRBV28,CASSLTGPYEQYF
NA,TRBV5-1,CASSTNPSGTEAFF
NA,TRBV6-1,CASSERSAPSSGQYF
NA,TRBV19,CASRAYVRDPYNEQFF
NA,TRBV6-5,CASSHTGSYEQYF
once,TRBV9,CASSAGRWDEKLFF
NA,TRBV25-1,CASGGQTTPKRSLTQYF
NA,TRBV9,CASSGTSGRTGELFF
few,TRBV4-1,CASSQPGQGNGYTF
NA,TRBV6-4,CASSDTETGELFF
NA,TRBV5-8,CASSLDHREGYGYTF
once,TRBV30,CAWSVLSNQPQHF
NA,TRBV2,CASSEGLAVGEQYF
NA,TRBV4-1,CASRGLSQSEKLFF
NA,TRBV13,CASKRSSYNEQFF
few,TRBV28,CASSFGDRQNEKLFF
NA,TRBV27,CASRQGTLLLPLHF
NA,TRBV6-5,CASSPGRDTGELFF
NA,TRBV7-8,CASSSRLAADNEQFF
NA,TRBV10-3,CAISTNTEAFF
few,TRBV2,CADSRDRERMNTEAFF
once,TRBV5-1,CASSLLAGRDEQYF
NA,TRBV4-1,CASSQALAGGYEQYF
NA,TRBV6-6,CASSWTGGTETQYF
NA,TRBV4-1,CASSQTSGSNYEQYF
NA,TRBV7-9,CASSLADSRTNEKLFF
NA,TRBV4-3,CASSQGPHGGGQETQYF
NA,TRBV7-9,CASSHRGSGGAGEQFF
NA,TRBV10-3,CATSRLAGEYEQYF
NA,TRBV14,CASSETGIADTQYF
NA,TRBV6-6,CASRRTGVVQYF
NA,TRBV28,CASSSPTGISGNTIYF
NA,TRBV7-9,CASSSALTESYYGYTF